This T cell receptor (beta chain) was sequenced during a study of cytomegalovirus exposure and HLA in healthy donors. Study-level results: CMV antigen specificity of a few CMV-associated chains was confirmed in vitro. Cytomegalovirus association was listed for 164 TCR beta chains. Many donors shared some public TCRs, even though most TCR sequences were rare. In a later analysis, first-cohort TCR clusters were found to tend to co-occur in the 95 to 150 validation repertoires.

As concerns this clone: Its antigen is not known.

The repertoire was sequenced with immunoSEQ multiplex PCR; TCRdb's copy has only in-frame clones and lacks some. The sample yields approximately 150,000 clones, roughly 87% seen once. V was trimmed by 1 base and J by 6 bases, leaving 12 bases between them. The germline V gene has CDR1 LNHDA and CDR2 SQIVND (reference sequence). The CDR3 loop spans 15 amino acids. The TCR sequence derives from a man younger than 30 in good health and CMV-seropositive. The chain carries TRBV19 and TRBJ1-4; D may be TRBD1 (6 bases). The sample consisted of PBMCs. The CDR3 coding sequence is TGTGCCAGTAGTATAGTGACAGGCCAACATGAAAAACTGTTTTTT. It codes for CASSIVTGQHEKLFF. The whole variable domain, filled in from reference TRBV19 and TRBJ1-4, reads DGGITQSPKYLFRKEGQNVTLSCEQNLNHDAMYWYRQDPGQGLRLIYYSQIVNDFQKGDIAEGYSVSREKKESFPLTVTSAQKNPTAFYLCASSIVTGQHEKLFFGSGTQLSVL.